What follows is one T cell receptor beta chain and its context. Clones were sequenced by immunoSEQ multiplex PCR, and TCRdb holds only the in-frame ones, with some missing. The repertoire holds approximately 97,000 clones, roughly 95% seen once, with less than 4% in the top ten. This CDR3 is built from 13 residues. Germline loops: CDR1 SEHNR, CDR2 FQNEAQ (reference sequence). V gave up 1 base and J gave up 14 bases, with 16 bases separating them. The sample originates from a study of T cells in pancreatic ductal adenocarcinoma. Selected pancreatic ductal adenocarcinoma patients had undergone surgery without neoadjuvant therapy.

V is TRBV7-9 and J is TRBJ2-3; D is unclear. Input material: PBMCs. The receptor's source is a human donor with pancreatic ductal adenocarcinoma. In DNA, the CDR3 is TGTGCCAGCAGCTTAGAAGGAGCCCAAAGGCCGTATTTT. It yields the protein CASSLEGAQRPYF.